This TCR beta chain stems from a study of blood T cell repertoires in COVID-19. About the research overall: Sites across the United States, Italy and Spain contributed samples from acute and convalescent COVID-19.

Germline values: CDR1 SGHRS, CDR2 YFSETQ. CDR3 length: 15 residues. The V gene end was trimmed by 0 bases and the J gene end by 8 bases; junction bases not matched to a gene: 5. Assignments of participants to cohorts depended upon their own reported clinical history. Per the study methods: Amplified reference gene primers provided the basis for estimating nucleated cell counts. The repertoire was sequenced with immunoSEQ multiplex PCR; TCRdb's copy has only in-frame clones and lacks some. That table furnishes V, J and clone size, whereas the DNA furnished D and trimming. The sample has about half a million clones; approximately 90% are singletons.

The rearrangement joins TRBV5-1 to TRBJ1-2; 12 bases fit TRBD1. The material sequenced was PBMCs or T cells enriched from blood (not recorded which). The clonotype originates from a woman in her sixties who had recovered from COVID-19. DNA of the CDR3: TGCGCCAGCAGCTTGGAGGGACAGGGGGCGGAGGGCTACACCTTC. Its protein product is CASSLEGQGAEGYTF.